This T cell receptor beta chain was captured by sequencing in a study of tumor-infiltrating lymphocytes in primary liver carcinoma. Germline V gives CDR1 LGHNA, CDR2 YNFKEQ. There are 15 residues in the CDR3. Worth noting for this clonotype: A read error may produce the germline difference seen at one junction end.

Taking 20-30 mg of unsorted bulk tissue, the authors co-extracted RNA and DNA. The researchers produced TCR beta cDNA from around 500 ng total RNA with a constant-region primer. Three-round nested multiplex PCR performed with slightly modified ARM-PCR produced the TCR beta libraries. A C-beta reverse primer was combined with TRBV1-TRBV30 forward primers in the first two PCR rounds, and each round had 9 to 10 cycles. TCRdb itself ran the multiplex PCR reads through MiXCR, one entry per CDR3 protein. Seen here are about 200,000 distinct CDR3 sequences, 85% observed once, and the top ten hold 15% to 20%.

This clonotype was obtained from a man aged 40-49 years with primary liver carcinoma and hepatitis B virus infection. Specimen: tumor tissue from primary liver carcinoma. This sequence joins TRBV4-2 and TRBJ1-2; perhaps TRBD1 as D (6 bases). In DNA form, the CDR3 reads TGTGCCAGCAGCCAATCCAGGACAGAGCCCTATGGCTATACCTTC. It encodes CASSQSRTEPYGYTF.